The 22 T cell receptor beta chains listed next were all sequenced from one sample in a study of identifying expanded T cells in peripheral blood. Sequencing was performed with immunoSEQ multiplex PCR; in TCRdb, only in-frame clones are kept and a portion is missing. The sample contains approximately 100,000 clones, around 88% of which appear only once. Sequenced input: blood. Every receptor here comes from a person aged 18 to 70 in good health.

J is TRBJ2-3 and V is TRBV5-1, with D possibly being TRBD1 (5 bases). This CDR3 is built from 15 residues. The V gene lost 4 bases and the J gene lost 0 bases, with 12 bases spanning the gap. CDR1 and CDR2 (germline): SGHRS, YFSETQ. The CDR3: CASSLDSPSTDTQYF. The CDR3 DNA reads as TGCGCCAGCAGCCTTGACAGTCCTAGCACAGATACGCAGTATTTT.

Only a few counts were recorded for this clone. J is TRBJ1-3 and V is TRBV30; no definite D call. Germline V CDR1 and CDR2: GTSNPN, SVGIG (reference sequence). With 0 bases removed from V and 0 bases from J, the gap between germline ends came to 9 bases. The CDR3 extends over 15 amino acids. The CDR3 DNA is TGTGCCTGGAGTGTCGGCAGAGTCTCTGGAAACACCATATATTTT. Its protein is CAWSVGRVSGNTIYF.

The chain joins TRBV7-2 to TRBJ2-5; D is perhaps TRBD1 (6 bases). Between the trimmed V and J ends, which lost 5 bases and 3 bases, there was a span of 10 bases. CDR1 is SGHTA and CDR2 is FQGNSA in the germline V gene. CDR3 length equals 13 residues. The CDR3 coding sequence is TGTGCCAGCAGCCTGGACAGAGAAGAGACCCAGTACTTC. Translating it yields CASSLDREETQYF.

This clone was seen a single time. This rearrangement joins TRBV11-2 to TRBJ1-5; tentatively, D is TRBD1 (5 bases). Looked up from germline, CDR1 is SGHAT and CDR2 is FQNNGV. CDR3 length: 15 amino acids. Trimming stripped 3 bases from V and 0 bases from J, with 9 bases between. CDR3 in DNA: TGTGCCAGCAGCTTGGGGGGAAATAGCAATCAGCCCCAGCATTTT. This gives the protein CASSLGGNSNQPQHF.

The chain is built from TRBV27 and TRBJ2-5; 7 nucleotides align to TRBD1. J gave up 1 base and V 4 bases, and 3 bases lay outside the gene matches. The CDR3 extends over 14 amino acids. Germline loops: CDR1 MNHEY, CDR2 SMNVEV (reference sequence). The CDR3 nucleotides read TGTGCCAGCAGTTCGACAGGGATCCAAGAGACCCAGTACTTC. Translating gives CASSSTGIQETQYF.

V gene TRBV18 combines with J gene TRBJ2-1; either TRBD1 or TRBD2 may supply D (5 bases each). The germline V and J ends were trimmed by 5 bases and 4 bases, with 9 bases remaining between them. CDR3 length: 13 amino acids. Germline-derived CDR1 and CDR2 are KGHSH and LQKENI. CDR3 nucleotides: TGTGCCAGCTCAAGGGACGTTTACAATGAGCAGTTCTTC. It encodes CASSRDVYNEQFF.

CDR3: CASSHGQSYEQYF. As DNA, the CDR3 is TGTGCCAGCAGTCATGGACAGTCCTACGAGCAGTACTTC. The J gene is TRBJ2-7, the V gene TRBV27; D perhaps matches TRBD1 (6 bases). Germline V gene sequence: CDR1 MNHEY, CDR2 SMNVEV (reference sequence). Trimming removed 5 bases at V and 1 base at J, with 9 bases between. CDR3 length equals 13 residues.

The chain combines TRBV27 with TRBJ2-7; TRBD1 or TRBD2 may be the D gene (6 bases each). Between the trimmed V and J ends, which lost 11 bases and 0 bases, there was a span of 20 bases. CDR3 length: 15 residues. The germline CDR1 and CDR2 sequences are MNHEY and SMNVEV (reference sequence). CDR3 coding DNA: TGTGCCGGACTACAGGGAATCACTAGCTCCTACGAGCAGTACTTC. It specifies CAGLQGITSSYEQYF.

CDR3 DNA: TGTGCCACCACGACTCAGTATGGCTACACCTTC. The encoded protein is CATTTQYGYTF. J is TRBJ1-2 and V is TRBV2; D is undetermined. This CDR3 spans 11 amino acids. The germline gives CDR1 SNHLY, CDR2 FYNNEI. V lost 10 bases and J 5 bases, leaving 11 bases between the germline ends.

The chain joins TRBV6-5 to TRBJ1-6; D remains unclear. The V gene's germline CDR1 is MNHEY and CDR2 SVGAGI. Trimming took off 5 bases at V and 13 bases at J, with 12 bases between the two ends. This CDR3 has 12 residues. The CDR3 sequence is CASSEGKQPLHF. CDR3 nucleotide sequence: TGTGCCAGCAGTGAAGGGAAACAGCCCCTCCACTTT.

This clone was counted a few times. The V gene is TRBV28, the J gene TRBJ2-7, with 9 bases that match TRBD1. The CDR3 is 15 residues long. Germline CDR1 reads MDHEN; CDR2 reads SYDVKM. With 6 bases clipped from V and 4 bases from J, the junction kept 10 bases outside the gene matches. CDR3 nucleotide sequence: TGTGCCAGCAGCCCCTACAGGGGGCGCTTTTACGAGCAGTACTTC. Translation: CASSPYRGRFYEQYF. Full variable domain (missing parts from reference TRBV28 and TRBJ2-7): DVKVTQSSRYLVKRTGEKVFLECVQDMDHENMFWYRQDPGLGLRLIYFSYDVKMKEKGDIPEGYSVSREKKERFSLILESASTNQTSMYLCASSPYRGRFYEQYFGPGTRLTVT.

V is TRBV28 and J is TRBJ2-7, with 8 bases fitting TRBD1. Looked up from germline, CDR1 is MDHEN and CDR2 is SYDVKM. The V and J ends lost 7 bases and 6 bases, in that order; junction bases with no gene match: 5. There are 12 residues in the CDR3. CDR3 loop: CASTFGTGEQYF. CDR3 bases: TGTGCCAGCACCTTCGGGACAGGCGAGCAGTACTTC.

This clone was seen just once. Other DNA sequences in the same sample also yield this CDR3. V usage is TRBV5-6 and J usage is TRBJ2-3, with D hard to call. Germline CDR1 and CDR2: SGHDT and YYEEEE. V was pared by 4 bases and J by 2 bases, with 5 bases between. The CDR3 is made up of 12 amino acids. DNA of the CDR3: TGTGCCAGCAGCGGCTACACAGATACGCAGTATTTT. Protein sequence: CASSGYTDTQYF.

The V call is TRBV7-2, the J call TRBJ2-3; D might be TRBD2 (6 bases). This CDR3 has 15 amino acids. From germline, CDR1 is SGHTA and CDR2 FQGNSA. Trimming removed 1 base at V and 1 base at J, with 9 bases between. CDR3 in amino acids: CASSLGGLRTDTQYF. The CDR3 nucleotides read TGTGCCAGCAGCTTAGGGGGACTCCGCACAGATACGCAGTATTTT.

The rearrangement links TRBV6-5 to TRBJ1-2; TRBD1 might be the D (6 bases). The CDR3 is 14 amino acids. Deletions cut 0 bases from V and 3 bases from J, with 8 bases between. Germline CDR1 MNHEY, CDR2 SVGAGI. The CDR3 region is CASSYSGQHYGYTF. CDR3 nucleotide sequence: TGTGCCAGCAGTTACTCTGGACAGCACTATGGCTACACCTTC.

V gene TRBV5-1 combines with J gene TRBJ2-3, with D perhaps matching TRBD1 (6 bases). Between the trimmed V and J ends, which lost 4 bases and 3 bases, there was a span of 12 bases. The CDR3 runs 14 residues. CDR1 is SGHRS, CDR2 YFSETQ, per germline. The CDR3 sequence is CASSPGVGTDTQYF. Here the CDR3 DNA reads TGCGCCAGCAGCCCAGGGGTGGGTACAGATACGCAGTATTTT.

The V call is TRBV5-6, the J call TRBJ1-2; D possibly corresponds to TRBD1 (5 bases). Germline V lookup: CDR1 SGHDT, CDR2 YYEEEE. Trimming left V 1 base short and J 7 bases short, with 8 bases between. There are 12 residues in the CDR3. CDR3 sequence (DNA): TGTGCCAGCAGCTTGTTTACAGGTGGCTACACCTTC. It yields the protein CASSLFTGGYTF.

The chain uses TRBV14 and TRBJ2-7; maybe TRBD1 (6 bases). Trimming left V 4 bases short and J 2 bases short, with 12 bases between. Germline lookup yields CDR1 SGHDN and CDR2 FVKESK. The CDR3 totals 14 residues. CDR3 sequence: CASSPFRGPYEQYF. The CDR3 DNA reads as TGTGCCAGCAGCCCTTTCAGGGGCCCCTACGAGCAGTACTTC.

This clone appeared once. The chain joins TRBV2 to TRBJ2-5; D may be TRBD1 (5 bases). This CDR3 is built from 15 residues. Trimming cost V 2 bases and J 4 bases, with 14 bases left between them. The V gene's germline CDR1 is SNHLY and CDR2 FYNNEI. The DNA for the CDR3 is TGTGCCAGCAGTGAACCCTCCGGACACCGAGAGACCCAGTACTTC. Translated: CASSEPSGHRETQYF.

The V call is TRBV7-6, the J call TRBJ1-5; D is undetermined. Per germline, CDR1 SGHVS and CDR2 FNYEAQ. Trimming removed 1 base from V and 0 bases from J, with 13 bases in between. CDR3 length equals 17 residues. The CDR3 coding sequence is TGTGCCAGCAGCTTAGACTCGAGGCATTATAGCAATCAGCCCCAGCATTTT. It encodes CASSLDSRHYSNQPQHF.

V and J are TRBV19 and TRBJ1-5; a possible D gene is TRBD1 (5 bases). Looked up from germline, CDR1 is LNHDA and CDR2 is SQIVND (reference sequence). The CDR3 contains 16 residues. V lost 5 bases, J lost 4 bases, and 18 bases lay in between. The CDR3 is CASSPQTTRENQPQHF. CDR3 DNA sequence: TGTGCCAGTAGTCCCCAAACGACCAGGGAAAATCAGCCCCAGCATTTT.

This clone showed up just a few times. The CDR3 loop reads CASSLANYEQYF. Written as DNA, the CDR3 is TGTGCCAGCAGCTTAGCCAACTACGAGCAGTACTTC. The V and J genes are TRBV7-9 and TRBJ2-7; no reliable D call. The CDR3 consists of 12 residues. Germline assignment: CDR1 SEHNR and CDR2 FQNEAQ (reference sequence). Trimming took 0 bases from V and 3 from J, leaving 3 bases between them.